A selection of T cell receptor beta chains follows, all from one sample in a study of shared clonotypes between healthy human individuals. Profiling relied on immunoSEQ multiplex PCR, and the TCRdb table lists in-frame clones only, not all of them. The table records about 2.1 million clones, approximately 94% of them present only once. Source material: naive CD8+ T cells from PBMCs. These receptors all stem from a young man in good health. Some clones in this sample may be carry-over from other donors' samples. The CDR3 runs from the conserved cysteine through the conserved F or W. The D gene is left open where the match is weak. A row's size may be missing; if present it is once, few, many or a size class.

>12|NA|TRBV28|TRBJ1-1|NA
TGTGCCAGCTCCGAACCATACACTGAAGCTTTCTTT
CASSEPYTEAFF
>15|NA|TRBV11-2|TRBJ2-7|NA
TGTGCCAGCAGCTTAGGACGAGGACGGCTCTACGAGCAGTACTTC
CASSLGRGRLYEQYF
>16|TRBD2|TRBV11-3|TRBJ2-2|NA
TGTGCCAGCAGCTCCCGGACTAGCGCCAACACCGGGGAGCTGTTTTTT
CASSSRTSANTGELFF
>16|NA|TRBV27|TRBJ2-3|NA
TGTGCCAGCGGGACACGGGGGTATGGGGGGGCAGATACGCAGTATTTT
CASGTRGYGGADTQYF
>16|TRBD2|TRBV9|TRBJ2-1|few
TGTGCCAGCAGCCCGGGGACTAGCGGGAGCCACAATGAGCAGTTCTTC
CASSPGTSGSHNEQFF
>13|NA|TRBV11-2|TRBJ1-1|NA
TGTGCCAGCAGCTTAGGTGCTAGGACTGAAGCTTTCTTT
CASSLGARTEAFF
>17|TRBD2|TRBV29-1|TRBJ2-1|once
TGCAGCGTTGAACACCCTCTAGCGGGAGGTTCCTACAATGAGCAGTTCTTC
CSVEHPLAGGSYNEQFF
>13|NA|TRBV5-6|TRBJ2-7|NA
TGTGCCAGCAGCCCCGGGACCATCGGCGGGCAGTACTTC
CASSPGTIGGQYF
>15|TRBD1|TRBV27|TRBJ1-1|few
TGTGCCAGCAGTTTATCGACAGGGTTGGCCACTGAAGCTTTCTTT
CASSLSTGLATEAFF
>15|TRBD2|TRBV7-9|TRBJ2-3|NA
TGTGCCAGCAGCTTAGTTCTAGCGGCCACAGATACGCAGTATTTT
CASSLVLAATDTQYF
>17|NA|TRBV13|TRBJ2-7|NA
TGTGCCAGCAGCCCCCCTGGACAGAACCTCAAGGGGCACGAGCAGTACTTC
CASSPPGQNLKGHEQYF
>15|NA|TRBV6-1|TRBJ1-5|NA
TGTGCCAGCAGTGAAGATAACGGAAGCAATCAGCCCCAGCATTTT
CASSEDNGSNQPQHF
>16|NA|TRBV6-5|TRBJ1-1|NA
TGTGCCAGCAGTTACTCGGGTGGGGACATGAACACTGAAGCTTTCTTT
CASSYSGGDMNTEAFF
>16|NA|TRBV7-9|TRBJ2-5|NA
TGTGCCAGCAGCTCCCGTTTAGGCAGGGGTCATGAGACCCAGTACTTC
CASSSRLGRGHETQYF